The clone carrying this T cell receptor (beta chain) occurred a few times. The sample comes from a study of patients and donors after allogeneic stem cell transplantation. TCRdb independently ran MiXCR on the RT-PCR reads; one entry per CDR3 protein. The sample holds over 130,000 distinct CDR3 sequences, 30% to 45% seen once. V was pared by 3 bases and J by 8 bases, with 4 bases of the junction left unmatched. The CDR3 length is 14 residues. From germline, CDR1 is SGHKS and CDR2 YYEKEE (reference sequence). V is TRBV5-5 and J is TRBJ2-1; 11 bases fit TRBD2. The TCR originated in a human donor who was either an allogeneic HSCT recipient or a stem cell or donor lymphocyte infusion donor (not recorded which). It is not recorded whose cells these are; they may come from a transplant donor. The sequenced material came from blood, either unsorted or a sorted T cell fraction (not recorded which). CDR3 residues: CASSSWTSGYEQFF. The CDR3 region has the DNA TGTGCCAGCAGCTCGTGGACTAGCGGGTATGAGCAGTTCTTC.